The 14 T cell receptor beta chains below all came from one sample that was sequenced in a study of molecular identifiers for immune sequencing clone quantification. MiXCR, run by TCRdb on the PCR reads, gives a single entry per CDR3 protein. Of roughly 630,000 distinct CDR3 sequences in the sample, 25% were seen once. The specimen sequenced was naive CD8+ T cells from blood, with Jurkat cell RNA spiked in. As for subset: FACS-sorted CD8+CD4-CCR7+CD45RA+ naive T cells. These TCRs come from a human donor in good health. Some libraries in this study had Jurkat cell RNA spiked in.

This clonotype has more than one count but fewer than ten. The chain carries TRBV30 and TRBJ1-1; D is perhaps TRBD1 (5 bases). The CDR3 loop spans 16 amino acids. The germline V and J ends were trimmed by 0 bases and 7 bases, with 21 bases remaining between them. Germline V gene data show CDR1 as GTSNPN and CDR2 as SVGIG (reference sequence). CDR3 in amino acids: CAWSVRGARTPVEAFF. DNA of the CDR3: TGTGCCTGGAGTGTACGAGGGGCCAGAACACCCGTTGAAGCTTTCTTT.

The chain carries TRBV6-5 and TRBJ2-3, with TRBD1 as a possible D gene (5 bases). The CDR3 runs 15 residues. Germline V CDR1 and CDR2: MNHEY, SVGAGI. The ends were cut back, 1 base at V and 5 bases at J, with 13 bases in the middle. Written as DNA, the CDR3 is TGTGCCAGCAGTTACTTAGGGGCTGAGGTAGATACGCAGTATTTT. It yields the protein CASSYLGAEVDTQYF.

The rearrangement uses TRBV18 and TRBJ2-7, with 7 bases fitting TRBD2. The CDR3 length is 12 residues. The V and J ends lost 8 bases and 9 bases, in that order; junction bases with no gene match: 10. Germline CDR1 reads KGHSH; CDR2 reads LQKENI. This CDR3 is CASLGGEGRQYF. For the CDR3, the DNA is TGTGCCAGCCTAGGAGGGGAGGGCCGGCAGTACTTC.

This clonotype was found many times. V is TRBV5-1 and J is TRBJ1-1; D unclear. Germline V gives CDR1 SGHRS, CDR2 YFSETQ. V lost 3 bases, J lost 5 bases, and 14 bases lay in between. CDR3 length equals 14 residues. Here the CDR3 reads CASSSTGLGTEAFF. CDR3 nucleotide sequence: TGCGCCAGCAGCTCGACGGGCCTGGGAACTGAAGCTTTCTTT.

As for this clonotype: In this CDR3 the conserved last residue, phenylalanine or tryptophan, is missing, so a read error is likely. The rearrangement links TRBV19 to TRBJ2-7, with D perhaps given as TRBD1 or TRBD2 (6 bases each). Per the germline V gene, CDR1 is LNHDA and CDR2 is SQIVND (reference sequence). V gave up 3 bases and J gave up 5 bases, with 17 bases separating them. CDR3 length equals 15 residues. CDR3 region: CASSMGGQPSNEQYI. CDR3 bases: TGTGCCAGTAGTATGGGGGGACAACCATCCAACGAGCAGTACATC.

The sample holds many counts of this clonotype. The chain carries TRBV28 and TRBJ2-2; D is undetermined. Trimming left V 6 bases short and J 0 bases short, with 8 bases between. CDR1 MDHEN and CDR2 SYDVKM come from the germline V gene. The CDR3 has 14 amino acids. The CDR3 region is CASRINPNTGELFF. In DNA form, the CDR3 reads TGTGCCAGCAGAATAAACCCGAACACCGGGGAGCTGTTTTTT.

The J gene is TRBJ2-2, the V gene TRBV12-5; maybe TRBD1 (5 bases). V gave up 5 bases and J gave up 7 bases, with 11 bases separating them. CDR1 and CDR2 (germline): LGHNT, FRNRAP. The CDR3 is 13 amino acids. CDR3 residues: CASGQGTGGELFF. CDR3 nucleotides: TGTGCTAGTGGTCAGGGTACCGGCGGGGAGCTGTTTTTT.

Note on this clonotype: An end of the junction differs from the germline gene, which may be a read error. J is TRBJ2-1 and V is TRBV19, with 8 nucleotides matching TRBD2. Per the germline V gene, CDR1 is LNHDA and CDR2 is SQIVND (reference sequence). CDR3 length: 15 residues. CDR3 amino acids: CASTKAGGYYDEQFF. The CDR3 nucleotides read TGTGCCAGTACTAAGGCGGGGGGATACTACGATGAGCAGTTCTTC.

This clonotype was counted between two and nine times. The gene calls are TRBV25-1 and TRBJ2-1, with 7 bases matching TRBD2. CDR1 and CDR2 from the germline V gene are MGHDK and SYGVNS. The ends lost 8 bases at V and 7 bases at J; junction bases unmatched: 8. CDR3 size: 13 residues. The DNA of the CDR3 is TGTGCCAGCCGGACTAGGGAGGATAATGAGCAGTTCTTC. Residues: CASRTREDNEQFF. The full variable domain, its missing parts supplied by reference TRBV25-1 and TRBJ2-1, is EADIYQTPRYLVIGTGKKITLECSQTMGHDKMYWYQQDPGMELHLIHYSYGVNSTEKGDLSSESTVSRIRTEHFPLTLESARPSHTSQYLCASRTREDNEQFFGPGTRLTVL.

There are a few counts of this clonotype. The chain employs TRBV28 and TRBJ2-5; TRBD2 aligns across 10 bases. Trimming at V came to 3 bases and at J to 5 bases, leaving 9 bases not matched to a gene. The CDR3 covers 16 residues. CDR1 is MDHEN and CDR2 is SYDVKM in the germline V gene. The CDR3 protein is CASSFGSAGGWETQYF. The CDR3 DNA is TGTGCCAGCAGTTTCGGTTCAGCGGGAGGGTGGGAGACCCAGTACTTC.

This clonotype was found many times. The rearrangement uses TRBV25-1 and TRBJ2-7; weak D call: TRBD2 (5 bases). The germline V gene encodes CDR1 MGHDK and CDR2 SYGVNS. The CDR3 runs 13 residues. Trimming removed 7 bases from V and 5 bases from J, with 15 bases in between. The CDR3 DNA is TGTGCCAGCAATATGGCAGGACTCGACGAGCAGTACTTC. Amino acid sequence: CASNMAGLDEQYF.

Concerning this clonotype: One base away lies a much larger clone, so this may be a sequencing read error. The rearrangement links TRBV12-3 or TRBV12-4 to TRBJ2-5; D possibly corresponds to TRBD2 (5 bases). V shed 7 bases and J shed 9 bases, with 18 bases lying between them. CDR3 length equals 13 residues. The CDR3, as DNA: TGTGCCAGCACCCCTGGAGGAGTGGAGCCCCAGTACTTC. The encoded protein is CASTPGGVEPQYF.

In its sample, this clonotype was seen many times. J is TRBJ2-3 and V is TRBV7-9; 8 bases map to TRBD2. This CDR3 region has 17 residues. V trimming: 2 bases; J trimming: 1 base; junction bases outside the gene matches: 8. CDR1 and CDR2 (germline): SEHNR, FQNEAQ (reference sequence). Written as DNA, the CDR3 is TGTGCCAGCAGCTTAAGTGGTCGGGAGGGAGGCACAGATACGCAGTATTTT. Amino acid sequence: CASSLSGREGGTDTQYF.

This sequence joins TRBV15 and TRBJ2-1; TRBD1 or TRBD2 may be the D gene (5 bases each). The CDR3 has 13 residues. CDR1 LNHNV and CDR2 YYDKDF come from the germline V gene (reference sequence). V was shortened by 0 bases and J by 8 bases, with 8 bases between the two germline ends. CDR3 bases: TGTGCCACCAGCAGAGATTGGGACCATGAGCAGTTCTTC. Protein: CATSRDWDHEQFF.